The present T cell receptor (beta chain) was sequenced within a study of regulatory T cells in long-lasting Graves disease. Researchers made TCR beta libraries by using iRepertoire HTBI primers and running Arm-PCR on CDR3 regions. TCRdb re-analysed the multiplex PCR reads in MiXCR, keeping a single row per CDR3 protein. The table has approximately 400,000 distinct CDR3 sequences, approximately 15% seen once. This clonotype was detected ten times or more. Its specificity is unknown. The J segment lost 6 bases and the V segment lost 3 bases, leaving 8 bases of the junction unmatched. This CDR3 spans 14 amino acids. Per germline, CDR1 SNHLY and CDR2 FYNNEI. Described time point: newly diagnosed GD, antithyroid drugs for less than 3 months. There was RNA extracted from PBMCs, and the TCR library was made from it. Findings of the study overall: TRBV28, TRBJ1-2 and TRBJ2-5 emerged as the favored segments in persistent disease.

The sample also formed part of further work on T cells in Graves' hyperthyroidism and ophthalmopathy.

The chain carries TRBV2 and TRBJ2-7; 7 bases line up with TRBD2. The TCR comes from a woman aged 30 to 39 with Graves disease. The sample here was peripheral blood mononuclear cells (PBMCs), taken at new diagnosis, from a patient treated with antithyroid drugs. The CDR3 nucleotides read TGTGCCAGCAGTGAGGCGGGAGTTGGTGGCGAGCAGTACTTC. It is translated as CASSEAGVGGEQYF.